This note documents a single T cell receptor beta chain sequence. What it recognizes is unknown. This record belongs to a study of OX40 agonist ivuxolimab in advanced cancers. On the study more broadly: From about 23 to 85 years was the age range, with a mean of around 60 years, and around 80% were male. Earlier treatment with anti-PD-1, anti-PD-L1 or anti-CTLA-4 was permitted, and under 50% had received some. Regarding the study as a whole: Fewer expanded clones were found on average in CD4+ than in CD8+ T cells. Normalized expansion of T-cell clones was also low for some nonresponders.

The protocol was immunoSEQ multiplex PCR, while the TCRdb copy is restricted to in-frame clones and leaves out a portion. The repertoire holds about 26,000 clones, approximately 83% seen once, with about 15% in the top ten. The V segment lost 4 bases and the J segment 2 bases; nucleotides outside the gene matches: 2. CDR3 size: 16 residues. The germline CDR1 and CDR2 sequences are KGHSH and LQKENI. This rearrangement joins TRBV18 to TRBJ1-4, with 12 bases identical to TRBD1. Sequences were derived from CD4+ or CD8+ T cells sorted from blood, sampled in a trial of the OX40 agonist ivuxolimab. This clonotype was obtained from an adult with an advanced solid tumor such as melanoma, head and neck, liver or kidney cancer. In DNA, the CDR3 is TGTGCCAGCTCACAGGGACAGGGGGCGACTAATGAAAAACTGTTTTTT. Its protein product is CASSQGQGATNEKLFF. Complete variable domain (other parts from reference TRBV18 and TRBJ1-4): NAGVMQNPRHLVRRRGQEARLRCSPMKGHSHVYWYRQLPEEGLKFMVYLQKENIIDESGMPKERFSAEFPKEGPSILRIQQVVRGDSAAYFCASSQGQGATNEKLFFGSGTQLSVL.